This T cell receptor (beta chain) comes out of a study of blood T cell repertoires in COVID-19. The CDR3 consists of 17 residues. The V segment lost 5 bases and the J segment 5 bases; nucleotides outside the gene matches: 11. Germline loops: CDR1 SEHNR, CDR2 FQNEAQ (reference sequence). Authors' analysis steps: Estimated nucleated cell counts came from reference gene primer amplification. Sequencing used immunoSEQ multiplex PCR; TCRdb keeps in-frame clones, though not all of them. V, J and clone size are those of that table, while D and trimming were read from the DNA. The data show about 140,000 clones, approximately 82% seen once.

The chain employs TRBV7-9 and TRBJ2-1, with 11 nucleotides matching TRBD2. This TCR derives from a human donor in a cohort sampled during active COVID-19. Sequenced material: peripheral blood. The CDR3: CASSRLLAGAGHNEQFF. The CDR3 nucleotides read TGTGCCAGCAGCCGGTTACTAGCGGGGGCGGGGCACAATGAGCAGTTCTTC.